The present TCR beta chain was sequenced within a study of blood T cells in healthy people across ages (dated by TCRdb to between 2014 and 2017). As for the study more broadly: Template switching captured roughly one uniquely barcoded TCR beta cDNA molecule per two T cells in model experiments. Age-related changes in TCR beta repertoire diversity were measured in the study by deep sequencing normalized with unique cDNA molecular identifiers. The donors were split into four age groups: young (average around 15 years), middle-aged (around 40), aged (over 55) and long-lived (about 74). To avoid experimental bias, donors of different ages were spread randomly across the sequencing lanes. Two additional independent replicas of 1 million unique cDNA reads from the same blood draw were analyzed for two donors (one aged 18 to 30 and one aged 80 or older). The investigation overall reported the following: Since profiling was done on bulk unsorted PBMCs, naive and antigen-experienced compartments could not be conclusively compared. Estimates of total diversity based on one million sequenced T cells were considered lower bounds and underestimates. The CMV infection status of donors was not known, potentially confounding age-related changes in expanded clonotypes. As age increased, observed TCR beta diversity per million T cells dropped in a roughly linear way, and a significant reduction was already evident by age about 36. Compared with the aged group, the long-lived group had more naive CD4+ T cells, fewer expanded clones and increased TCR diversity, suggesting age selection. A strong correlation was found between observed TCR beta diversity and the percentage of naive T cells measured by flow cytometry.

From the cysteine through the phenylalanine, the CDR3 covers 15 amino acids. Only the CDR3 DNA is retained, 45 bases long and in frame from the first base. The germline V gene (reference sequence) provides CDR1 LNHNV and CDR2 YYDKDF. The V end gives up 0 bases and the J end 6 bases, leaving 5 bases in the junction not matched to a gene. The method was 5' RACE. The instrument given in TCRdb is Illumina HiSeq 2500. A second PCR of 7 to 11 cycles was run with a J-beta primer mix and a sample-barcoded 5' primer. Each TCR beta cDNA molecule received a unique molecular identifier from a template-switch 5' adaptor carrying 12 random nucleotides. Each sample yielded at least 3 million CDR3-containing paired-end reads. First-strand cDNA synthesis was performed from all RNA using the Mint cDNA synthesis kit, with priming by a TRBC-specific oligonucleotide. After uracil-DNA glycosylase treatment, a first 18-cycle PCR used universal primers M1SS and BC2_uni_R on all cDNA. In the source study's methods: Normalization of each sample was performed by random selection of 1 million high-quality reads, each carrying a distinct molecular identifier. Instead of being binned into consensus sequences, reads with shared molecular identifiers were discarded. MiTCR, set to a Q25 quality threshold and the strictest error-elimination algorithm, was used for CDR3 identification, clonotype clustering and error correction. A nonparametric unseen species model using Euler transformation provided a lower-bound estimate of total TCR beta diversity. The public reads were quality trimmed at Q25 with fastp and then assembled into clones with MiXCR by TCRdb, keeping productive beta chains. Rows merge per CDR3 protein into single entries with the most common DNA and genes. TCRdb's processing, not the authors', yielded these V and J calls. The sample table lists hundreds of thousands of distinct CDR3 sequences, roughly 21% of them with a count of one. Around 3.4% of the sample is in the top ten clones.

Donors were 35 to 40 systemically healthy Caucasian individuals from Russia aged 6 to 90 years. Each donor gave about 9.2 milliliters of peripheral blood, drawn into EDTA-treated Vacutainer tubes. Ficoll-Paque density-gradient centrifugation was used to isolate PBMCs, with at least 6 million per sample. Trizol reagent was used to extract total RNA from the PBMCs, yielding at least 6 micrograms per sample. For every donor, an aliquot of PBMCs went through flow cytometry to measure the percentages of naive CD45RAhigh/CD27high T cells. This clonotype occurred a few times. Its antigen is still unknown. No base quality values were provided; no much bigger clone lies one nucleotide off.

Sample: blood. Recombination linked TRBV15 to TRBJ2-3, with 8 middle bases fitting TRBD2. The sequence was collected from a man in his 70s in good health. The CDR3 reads CATSRDTGGPDTQYF. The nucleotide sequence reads TGTGCCACCAGCAGAGATACGGGAGGGCCGGATACGCAGTATTTT. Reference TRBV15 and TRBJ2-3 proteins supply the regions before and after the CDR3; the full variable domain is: DAMVIQNPRYQVTQFGKPVTLSCSQTLNHNVMYWYQQKSSQAPKLLFHYYDKDFNNEADTPDNFQSRRPNTSFCFLDIRSPGLGDTAMYLCATSRDTGGPDTQYFGPGTRLTVL.